The following is a TCR beta chain sequence with its context. Its binding antigen is unknown. Base qualities are not recorded, but no much larger clone differs from it by a single base. Repertoires were sampled multiple times during chemoradiotherapy, which allowed clonal expansion in the tumor microenvironment to be followed. The data are from a study of chemoradiotherapy in HPV16-positive cancers (dated by TCRdb to the early 2020s). In the study overall: Candidate HPV-specific T-cell clones and common TCR motifs were defined through functional T-cell assays on cells from a couple of HPV16-positive patients. The study asked whether T-cell immunity to the HPV oncoproteins E6 and E7 changes during chemoradiotherapy and whether this immunity affects survival. Next, the candidate HPV-specific TCRs and motifs were followed in TCR repertoires from 80 to 90 patients with HPV-related cancers. Overall study outcomes, separate from this receptor: The functional definition of HPV-specific T cells came from only a couple of HPV16-positive patients, and the survival association was reported for HPV16-positive patients. Improved recurrence-free survival in HPV16-positive patients was associated with expansion of HPV-responsive T cells during chemoradiotherapy. Expansion of candidate HPV-specific clones and E7-related TCR motifs was observed in the tumor microenvironment during treatment, whereas no such expansion was observed for non-HPV-specific T cells.

The protocol used for the library was the immunoSEQ multiplex PCR assay. Here the immuneACCESS table is served through TCRdb, limited to in-frame sequences with V and J called. Missing clones are a known gap in these copies; in checked studies unresolved V genes cover under half, and the rest lacks a known reason. This sample comprises some 8,600 clones, around 75% of them detected only once. The ten most abundant clones make up 8.5% of the sample. CDR3 length: 15 amino acids, cysteine to phenylalanine. Only the CDR3 portion is preserved as DNA: 45 bases, with reading frame beginning at the first base. Trimming at the junction amounts to 0 bases on V and 4 bases on J, and the germline ends lie 12 bases apart. Taken from the germline V gene, the CDR1 and CDR2 loops are SGHAT and FQNNGV.

This receptor was identified in a human donor with HPV-associated anogenital cancer. Recombination joined TRBV11-2 with TRBJ2-5, and the D gene may be TRBD1, 6 bases matching. This material was acquired from a patient who underwent chemoradiotherapy. The CDR3 region has the sequence CASSLERGSGETQYF. The DNA is as follows: TGTGCCAGCAGCTTAGAGAGGGGGAGCGGAGAGACCCAGTACTTC. Here the CDR3 is joined to the reference TRBV11-2 and TRBJ2-5 genes, and the full variable domain is: EAGVAQSPRYKIIEKRQSVAFWCNPISGHATLYWYQQILGQGPKLLIQFQNNGVVDDSQLPKDRFSAERLKGVDSTLKIQPAKLEDSAVYLCASSLERGSGETQYFGPGTRLLVL.